This TCR beta chain was retrieved from a study of regulatory T cells in long-lasting Graves disease. Study-wide context: Persistent Graves' disease required over 5 years of antithyroid drugs and positive TSH receptor antibodies. Study observations and caveats: Persistent cases favored TRBV28, TRBJ1-2 and TRBJ2-5. Persistent cases of Graves' showed reduced TCR diversity relative to newly diagnosed patients.

This clonotype was counted at least ten times. Antigen specificity is unknown. Documented time point: persistent/refractory GD, antithyroid drugs over 5 years with positive TRAb. The TCR library used RNA extracted from PBMCs. Construction of TCR beta libraries relied on iRepertoire HTBI primers and on Arm-PCR targeting CDR3 regions. In the original analysis: From all samples, identification returned 14 TRBJ and 60 to 80 TRBV segments. TCRdb used MiXCR to reprocess the multiplex PCR reads, holding one entry per CDR3 protein. It is TCRdb's table, rather than the study itself, that gives the V and J calls and clone size. The sample records approximately 440,000 distinct CDR3 sequences, less than 25% being singletons. Trimming cost V 1 base and J 5 bases; bases outside gene matches: 4. This CDR3 spans 14 amino acids. Germline values: CDR1 SEHNR, CDR2 FQNEAQ (reference sequence).

The rearrangement joins TRBV7-9 to TRBJ2-5; TRBD2 agrees at 7 bases. Specimen: peripheral blood mononuclear cells (PBMCs), collected when the disease was refractory, from a patient treated with antithyroid drugs. This sequence was found in a female donor with Graves disease. The DNA of the CDR3 is TGTGCCAGCAGCTTAGGAGTGGGAGGGGAGACCCAGTACTTC. Translated: CASSLGVGGETQYF.